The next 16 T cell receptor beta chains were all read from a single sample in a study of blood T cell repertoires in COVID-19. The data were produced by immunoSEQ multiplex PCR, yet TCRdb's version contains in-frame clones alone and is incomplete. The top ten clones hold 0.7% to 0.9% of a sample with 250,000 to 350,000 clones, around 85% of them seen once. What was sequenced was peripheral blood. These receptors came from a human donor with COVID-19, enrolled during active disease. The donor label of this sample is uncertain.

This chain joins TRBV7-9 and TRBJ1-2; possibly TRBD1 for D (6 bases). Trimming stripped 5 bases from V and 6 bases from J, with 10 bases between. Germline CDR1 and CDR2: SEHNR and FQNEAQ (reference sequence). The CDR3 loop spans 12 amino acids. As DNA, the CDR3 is TGTGCCAGCAGCCCCCCAGGGGATGGCTACACCTTC. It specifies CASSPPGDGYTF.

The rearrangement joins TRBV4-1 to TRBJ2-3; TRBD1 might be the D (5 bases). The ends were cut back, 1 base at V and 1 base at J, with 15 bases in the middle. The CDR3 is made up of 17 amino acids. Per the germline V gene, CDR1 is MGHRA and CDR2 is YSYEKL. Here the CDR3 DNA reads TGCGCCAGCAGCCAAGCTTGGCCTTCCAGGGGCACAGATACGCAGTATTTT. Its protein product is CASSQAWPSRGTDTQYF.

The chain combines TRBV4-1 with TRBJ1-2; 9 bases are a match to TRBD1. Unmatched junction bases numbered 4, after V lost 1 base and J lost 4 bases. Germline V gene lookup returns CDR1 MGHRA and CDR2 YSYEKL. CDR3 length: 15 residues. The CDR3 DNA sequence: TGCGCCAGCAGCCAAGTGGACAGGGGTGGCTATGGCTACACCTTC. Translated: CASSQVDRGGYGYTF.

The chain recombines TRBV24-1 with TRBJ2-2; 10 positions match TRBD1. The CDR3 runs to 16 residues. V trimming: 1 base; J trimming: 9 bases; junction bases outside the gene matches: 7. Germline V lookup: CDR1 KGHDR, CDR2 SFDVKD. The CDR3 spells CATSDFPGQGIRELFF. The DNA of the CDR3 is TGTGCCACCAGTGATTTTCCGGGACAGGGGATCCGGGAGCTGTTTTTT.

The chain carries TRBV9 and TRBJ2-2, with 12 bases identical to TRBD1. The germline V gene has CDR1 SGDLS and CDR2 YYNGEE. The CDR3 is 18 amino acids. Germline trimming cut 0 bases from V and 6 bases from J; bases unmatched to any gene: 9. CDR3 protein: CASSVVGTGGLGAGELFF. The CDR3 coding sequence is TGTGCCAGCAGCGTAGTAGGGACAGGGGGCCTCGGGGCCGGGGAGCTGTTTTTT.

The CDR3 region is CASSLLAGVTSYEQYF. CDR3 in DNA: TGTGCCAGCAGCTTATTAGCGGGAGTGACATCCTACGAGCAGTACTTC. The rearrangement links TRBV7-8 to TRBJ2-7; TRBD2 aligns across 9 bases. The junction had 6 bases not matched to a gene; V was cut back by 2 bases and J by 1 base. The CDR3 has 16 amino acids. In germline, CDR1 is SGHVS, CDR2 FQNEAQ.

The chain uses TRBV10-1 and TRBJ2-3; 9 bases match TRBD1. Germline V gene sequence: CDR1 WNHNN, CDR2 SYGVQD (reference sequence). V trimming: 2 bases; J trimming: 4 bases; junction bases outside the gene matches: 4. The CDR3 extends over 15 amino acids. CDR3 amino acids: CASSERTGGADTQYF. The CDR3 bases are TGCGCCAGCAGTGAGAGAACAGGGGGCGCAGATACGCAGTATTTT.

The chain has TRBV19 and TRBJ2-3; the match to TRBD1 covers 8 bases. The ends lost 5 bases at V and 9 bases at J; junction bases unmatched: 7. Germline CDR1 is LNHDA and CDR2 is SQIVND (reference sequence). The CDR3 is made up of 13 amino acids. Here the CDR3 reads CASSGQTGGTQYF. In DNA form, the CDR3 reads TGTGCCAGTAGTGGTCAAACAGGGGGAACGCAGTATTTT.

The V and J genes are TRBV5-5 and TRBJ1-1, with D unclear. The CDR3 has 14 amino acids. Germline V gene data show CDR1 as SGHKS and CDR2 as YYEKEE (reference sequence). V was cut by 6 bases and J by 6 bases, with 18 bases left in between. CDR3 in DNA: TGTGCCAGCACTTTGTTCACAGCGGGAGCTGAAGCTTTCTTT. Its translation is CASTLFTAGAEAFF.

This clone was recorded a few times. The CDR3 loop is CASSLDRREGVDTQYF. The CDR3 coding sequence is TGCGCCAGCAGCTTGGATAGGCGGGAGGGCGTGGATACGCAGTATTTT. The chain combines TRBV5-1 with TRBJ2-3, with TRBD2 matching 9 bases. V lost 0 bases to trimming and J lost 6 bases; unmatched junction nucleotides: 8. Germline CDR1 reads SGHRS; CDR2 reads YFSETQ. CDR3 length equals 16 residues.

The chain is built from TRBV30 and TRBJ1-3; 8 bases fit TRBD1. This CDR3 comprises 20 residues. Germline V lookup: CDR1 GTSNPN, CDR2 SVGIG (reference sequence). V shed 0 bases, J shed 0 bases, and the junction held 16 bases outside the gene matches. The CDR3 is CAWSVRKWGRGLRSGNTIYF. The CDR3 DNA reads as TGTGCCTGGAGTGTAAGAAAATGGGGCAGGGGGCTCCGCTCTGGAAACACCATATATTTT.

This CDR3 is CASSPGQVPPLHF. The CDR3 DNA is TGTGCCAGCAGTCCCGGACAGGTCCCACCCCTCCACTTT. V usage is TRBV6-2 or TRBV6-3 and J usage is TRBJ1-6, with 7 positions matching TRBD1. The V gene's germline CDR1 is MNHEY and CDR2 SVGEGT. V trimming: 5 bases; J trimming: 11 bases; junction bases outside the gene matches: 6. This CDR3 has 13 amino acids.

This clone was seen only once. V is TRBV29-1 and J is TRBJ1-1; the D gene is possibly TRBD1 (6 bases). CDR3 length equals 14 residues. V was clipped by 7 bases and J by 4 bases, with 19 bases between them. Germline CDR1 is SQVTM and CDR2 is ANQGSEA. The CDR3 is CSAQRGQGTTEAFF. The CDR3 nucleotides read TGCAGCGCCCAACGGGGCCAGGGGACCACTGAAGCTTTCTTT.

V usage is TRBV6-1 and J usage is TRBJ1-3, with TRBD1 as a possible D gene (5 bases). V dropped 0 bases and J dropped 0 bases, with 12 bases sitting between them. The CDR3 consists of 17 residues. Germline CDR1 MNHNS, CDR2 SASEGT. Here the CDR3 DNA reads TGTGCCAGCAGTGAAGCGACGGCAGGGAACTCTGGAAACACCATATATTTT. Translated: CASSEATAGNSGNTIYF.

CDR3 loop: CASTPRGGLSEAFF. CDR3 nucleotide sequence: TGTGCCAGCACCCCGCGGGGCGGGCTATCTGAAGCTTTCTTT. The chain is built from TRBV6-9 and TRBJ1-1; D is perhaps TRBD1 (5 bases). Germline V lookup: CDR1 MNHGY, CDR2 SVAAGI. The length of the CDR3 is 14 residues. With 7 bases removed from V and 6 bases from J, the gap between germline ends came to 18 bases.

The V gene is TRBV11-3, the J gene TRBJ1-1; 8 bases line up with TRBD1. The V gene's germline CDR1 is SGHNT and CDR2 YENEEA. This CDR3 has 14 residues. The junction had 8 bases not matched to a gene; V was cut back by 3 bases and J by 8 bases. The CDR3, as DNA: TGTGCCAGCAGCTTTGGGACAGGCCTGGGGGAAGCTTTCTTT. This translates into CASSFGTGLGEAFF.